Detailed here is one TCR beta chain. Its antigen is still unknown. Tagging with unique molecular identifiers was a feature of the TCR beta cDNA libraries. TCRdb recomputed calls from the PCR reads with MiXCR, one row per CDR3 protein. The sample yields roughly 580,000 distinct CDR3 sequences, roughly 46% seen once. The germline V gene has CDR1 DFQATT and CDR2 SNEGSKA (reference sequence). This CDR3 has 15 amino acids. The sample originates from a study of post-analysis software for immune sequencing data. Study results and limitations: Under the F measure, samples that were prepared in one batch clustered strongly together. Controls had lower frequencies than patients of about 5 TRBV segments, which included TRBV5-6, TRBV5-1 and TRBV20-1. Controls showed significantly higher normalized Chao1 diversity than did multiple sclerosis patients.

The receptor's source is a girl aged 5 to 17 with multiple sclerosis. Input material: blood. The genes are TRBV20-1 and TRBJ2-7; 9 bases fit TRBD1. The end of the DNA aligns better with TRBJ2-5, so the J call may be wrong. The CDR3 loop is CSARGGQGSRETQYF. CDR3 DNA sequence: TGCAGTGCTAGGGGCGGACAGGGGAGTAGGGAGACCCAGTACTTC.